This TCR beta chain derives from a study of CD8 T cells in ankylosing spondylitis. Study observations and caveats: Characteristic, it appeared, of ankylosing spondylitis blood was a TCR beta motif of several highly homologous variants. Disease-linked clones were reportedly significantly enriched in matched ankylosing spondylitis synovial fluid. A subset of motif variants has previously been described in the synovial fluid and blood of reactive arthritis.

This clonotype was counted only a few times. Its target is unknown. V was clipped by 8 bases and J by 8 bases, with 12 bases between them. Looked up from germline, CDR1 is WSHSY and CDR2 is SAAADI. The CDR3 contains 11 residues. Quantitative 5'-RACE was performed with molecular barcodes, and it yielded the TCR beta libraries. MiXCR, run by TCRdb on the 5' RACE reads, gives a single entry per CDR3 protein. The data show approximately 400,000 distinct CDR3 sequences, over 15% seen once. Sequencing input: blood, either unsorted or a sorted T cell fraction (not recorded which). The source is a male donor with ankylosing spondylitis. The chain links TRBV10-2 to TRBJ1-2; TRBD1 is a possible D gene (5 bases). The CDR3 bases are TGCGCCAGCGTTGGGGGGAGCGGCTACACCTTC. As protein: CASVGGSGYTF.